The 28 T cell receptor beta chains listed next were all sequenced from one sample in a study of shared clonotypes between healthy human individuals. The naive CD8 population came from CD45RO-negative cells selected for CCR7, without terminally differentiated effector memory CD45RA+ cells. The repertoire was sequenced with immunoSEQ multiplex PCR; TCRdb's copy has only in-frame clones and lacks some. The data hold more than 2 million clones, with approximately 94% observed a single time. Sequencing was done on a sample of naive CD8+ T cells sorted from blood. Every receptor here comes from a man between 18 and 35 years old in good health.

The chain couples TRBV4-2 to TRBJ2-3, with 10 nucleotides matching TRBD2. The V gene's germline CDR1 is LGHNA and CDR2 YNFKEQ. The CDR3 runs to 20 residues. J lost 2 bases, V lost 1 base, and 15 bases had no gene match. The CDR3 DNA reads as TGTGCCAGCAGCCAAGTCTTACTAGCGGGACCGAATCCTGACACAGATACGCAGTATTTT. Translating it yields CASSQVLLAGPNPDTDTQYF.

V and J are TRBV11-2 and TRBJ2-3; D is perhaps TRBD2 (5 bases). Trimming removed 6 bases from V and 1 base from J, with 11 bases in between. The CDR3 runs 14 residues. Germline V gene sequence: CDR1 SGHAT, CDR2 FQNNGV. The CDR3 DNA sequence: TGTGCCAGCAGACTGCCCGGGGGCACAGATACGCAGTATTTT. Amino acids: CASRLPGGTDTQYF.

V usage is TRBV5-6 and J usage is TRBJ2-3; TRBD2 matches 12 bases. V was clipped by 6 bases and J by 3 bases; unmatched bases: 5. Germline assignment: CDR1 SGHDT and CDR2 YYEEEE. The CDR3 is 15 residues long. The CDR3 bases are TGTGCCAGCACTCGAACTAGCGGGGGGACAGATACGCAGTATTTT. Its translation is CASTRTSGGTDTQYF. Based on the CDR3 plus reference TRBV5-6 and TRBJ2-3, the full variable domain is DAGVTQSPTHLIKTRGQQVTLRCSPKSGHDTVSWYQQALGQGPQFIFQYYEEEERQRGNFPDRFSGHQFPNYSSELNVNALLLGDSALYLCASTRTSGGTDTQYFGPGTRLTVL.

This rearrangement joins TRBV10-2 to TRBJ2-7; D perhaps matches TRBD2 (5 bases). With 8 bases removed from V and 6 bases from J, the gap between germline ends came to 20 bases. This CDR3 comprises 14 residues. Germline loops: CDR1 WSHSY, CDR2 SAAADI. The CDR3 coding sequence is TGCGCCAGCGGCTCTGGGGAGATCTACTCCGAGCAGTACTTC. Residues: CASGSGEIYSEQYF.

The V call is TRBV19, the J call TRBJ2-3; 7 bases fit TRBD1. The germline gives CDR1 LNHDA, CDR2 SQIVND (reference sequence). With V trimmed by 0 bases and J by 3 bases, 6 bases remained unmatched. The CDR3 contains 16 residues. Written as DNA, the CDR3 is TGTGCCAGTAGTATAGACAGAGGGGGCATAACAGATACGCAGTATTTT. This sequence encodes CASSIDRGGITDTQYF.

The chain links TRBV7-9 to TRBJ2-1; the D gene is possibly TRBD2 (6 bases). V lost 4 bases, J lost 5 bases, and 12 bases lay in between. Germline CDR1 SEHNR, CDR2 FQNEAQ (reference sequence). The CDR3 is 14 residues long. In DNA form, the CDR3 reads TGTGCCAGCAGCTACCGGGACTCAGACAATGAGCAGTTCTTC. This encodes CASSYRDSDNEQFF.

In the case of this clone: This sample also contains other DNA sequences that code for the same CDR3. V and J are TRBV19 and TRBJ2-7; D is ambiguous. V was shortened by 5 bases and J by 0 bases, with 8 bases between the two germline ends. The CDR3 runs to 13 residues. Germline CDR1 and CDR2: LNHDA and SQIVND (reference sequence). The DNA of the CDR3 is TGTGCCAGTAGTTCCGGAGCCTCCTACGAGCAGTACTTC. It encodes CASSSGASYEQYF.

As concerns this clone: This specimen includes other DNA sequences encoding the same CDR3. The gene calls are TRBV14 and TRBJ2-7; the D is unclear. V was clipped by 1 base and J by 1 base, with 2 bases between them. The V gene's germline CDR1 is SGHDN and CDR2 FVKESK. CDR3 length: 12 amino acids. Here the CDR3 reads CASSQASYEQYF. CDR3 in DNA: TGTGCCAGCAGCCAAGCATCCTACGAGCAGTACTTC.

In the case of this clone: This sample includes further DNA sequences coding for the same CDR3. The chain links TRBV30 to TRBJ1-1; TRBD1 might be the D (6 bases). The V and J ends lost 5 bases and 4 bases respectively, with 14 bases between them. The CDR3 is 13 residues long. Germline lookup yields CDR1 GTSNPN and CDR2 SVGIG (reference sequence). CDR3 in amino acids: CAWETGLGTEAFF. CDR3 sequence (DNA): TGTGCCTGGGAAACAGGGCTGGGCACTGAAGCTTTCTTT.

The chain couples TRBV4-1 to TRBJ1-6; possibly TRBD1 for D (5 bases). CDR1 and CDR2 from the germline V gene are MGHRA and YSYEKL. The CDR3 has 15 residues. Trimming cost V 0 bases and J 10 bases, with 13 bases left between them. Here the CDR3 DNA reads TGCGCCAGCAGCCAAGATCGGAGGGGAGTCTCACCCCTCCACTTT. Translating it yields CASSQDRRGVSPLHF.

CDR3 coding DNA: TGTGCCAGCACCATGGGGGAGCGGGTGCTGGGTAGGGAGACCCAGTACTTC. Its translation: CASTMGERVLGRETQYF. The chain is built from TRBV13 and TRBJ2-5, with D perhaps matching TRBD2 (6 bases). From germline, CDR1 is PRHDT and CDR2 FYEKMQ (reference sequence). CDR3 size: 17 residues. Trimming took off 7 bases at V and 5 bases at J, with 26 bases between the two ends.

This clone has just a few counts. The V gene is TRBV2, the J gene TRBJ1-2; 9 bases are shared with TRBD1. The CDR3 covers 12 residues. V shed 6 bases, J shed 7 bases, and the junction held 3 bases outside the gene matches. CDR1 and CDR2 from the germline V gene are SNHLY and FYNNEI. The CDR3 loop is CASREGQGGYTF. The CDR3 region has the DNA TGTGCCAGCAGGGAGGGACAGGGTGGCTACACCTTC. Variable domain in full (rest from reference TRBV2 and TRBJ1-2): EPEVTQTPSHQVTQMGQEVILRCVPISNHLYFYWYRQILGQKVEFLVSFYNNEISEKSEIFDDQFSVERPDGSNFTLKIRSTKLEDSAMYFCASREGQGGYTFGSGTRLTVV.

This clone was picked up a small number of times. The gene calls are TRBV5-1 and TRBJ2-1, with 14 bases matching TRBD2. This CDR3 contains 15 residues. Germline CDR1 reads SGHRS; CDR2 reads YFSETQ. The junction had 2 bases not matched to a gene; V was cut back by 3 bases and J by 6 bases. The CDR3 nucleotides are TGCGCCAGCAGCTCGGGACTAGCGGGAGTCAATGAGCAGTTCTTC. It yields the protein CASSSGLAGVNEQFF.

Concerning this clone: Other nucleotide sequences from this sample produce the same CDR3. The rearrangement joins TRBV27 to TRBJ1-6, with 9 bases matching TRBD1. Germline loops: CDR1 MNHEY, CDR2 SMNVEV (reference sequence). V was pared by 5 bases and J by 9 bases, with 5 bases of the junction left unmatched. This CDR3 spans 14 amino acids. CDR3 in amino acids: CASSPGQGISPLHF. The CDR3 bases are TGTGCCAGCAGTCCAGGACAGGGGATTTCACCCCTCCACTTT.

The rearrangement uses TRBV6-6 and TRBJ1-4, with 11 bases aligning to TRBD1. V trimming: 7 bases; J trimming: 8 bases; junction bases outside the gene matches: 9. Germline V lookup: CDR1 MNHNY, CDR2 SVGAGI (reference sequence). This CDR3 comprises 15 residues. The chain's CDR3 is CASNGQGAPREKLFF. The CDR3 nucleotides read TGTGCCAGCAATGGACAGGGGGCGCCTAGAGAAAAACTGTTTTTT.

The chain carries TRBV7-9 and TRBJ2-1; no clear D gene. Germline CDR1 and CDR2: SEHNR and FQNEAQ (reference sequence). The V gene lost 2 bases and the J gene lost 4 bases, with 9 bases spanning the gap. CDR3 length: 14 residues. CDR3 residues: CASSLPDPYNEQFF. The DNA of the CDR3 is TGTGCCAGCAGCTTACCCGACCCTTACAATGAGCAGTTCTTC.

The chain combines TRBV19 with TRBJ1-6, with no clear D. Germline V gene sequence: CDR1 LNHDA, CDR2 SQIVND (reference sequence). This CDR3 contains 12 residues. The V end was cut by 5 bases, the J end by 12 bases, with 11 bases between. The CDR3 spells CASSPPREPLHF. As DNA, the CDR3 is TGTGCCAGTAGTCCCCCGCGGGAACCCCTCCACTTT.

This clone came up once. The V gene is TRBV28, the J gene TRBJ1-4; a weak D match, TRBD1 (5 bases). The CDR3 length is 15 residues. Germline V gene lookup returns CDR1 MDHEN and CDR2 SYDVKM. V lost 4 bases and J 2 bases, leaving 11 bases between the germline ends. The DNA for the CDR3 is TGTGCCAGCAGTTCACCCGGGGACACTAATGAAAAACTGTTTTTT. This codes for CASSSPGDTNEKLFF.

The chain recombines TRBV7-9 with TRBJ2-3; D is unclear. The CDR3 covers 16 residues. Germline assignment: CDR1 SEHNR and CDR2 FQNEAQ (reference sequence). The V and J ends lost 5 bases and 0 bases respectively, with 15 bases between them. The CDR3 sequence: CASSGSLLPSTDTQYF. The CDR3 region has the DNA TGTGCCAGCAGCGGCTCATTGTTACCTAGCACAGATACGCAGTATTTT.

This chain links TRBV28 with TRBJ1-3; D gene unclear. V shed 6 bases and J shed 4 bases, with 4 bases lying between them. CDR1 and CDR2 from the germline V gene are MDHEN and SYDVKM. The CDR3 spans 11 residues. The CDR3 is CASRQGNTIYF. DNA of the CDR3: TGTGCCAGCAGACAGGGAAACACCATATATTTT.

J is TRBJ1-4 and V is TRBV2; no clear D gene. The germline gives CDR1 SNHLY, CDR2 FYNNEI. The length of the CDR3 is 13 residues. Trimming removed 8 bases at V and 1 base at J, with 8 bases between. CDR3 in DNA: TGTGCCAGCGAGGCGGGAACTAATGAAAAACTGTTTTTT. This sequence encodes CASEAGTNEKLFF.

Concerning this clone itself: The sample carries other DNA sequences with the same CDR3. The V gene is TRBV27, the J gene TRBJ2-7; TRBD2 matches 9 bases. Germline assignment: CDR1 MNHEY and CDR2 SMNVEV (reference sequence). CDR3 length: 15 amino acids. The V gene end was trimmed by 3 bases and the J gene end by 2 bases; junction bases not matched to a gene: 5. The CDR3 region is CASSFGLAGPYEQYF. CDR3 bases: TGTGCCAGCAGTTTCGGGCTAGCGGGACCCTACGAGCAGTACTTC.

The CDR3: CASSASGGAAGELFF. CDR3 sequence (DNA): TGTGCCAGCTCCGCAAGCGGGGGGGCCGCCGGGGAGCTGTTTTTT. This rearrangement joins TRBV27 to TRBJ2-2, with 10 bases matching TRBD2. The CDR3 spans 15 residues. Germline V gene data show CDR1 as MNHEY and CDR2 as SMNVEV (reference sequence). V was clipped by 8 bases and J by 6 bases; unmatched bases: 9.

V is TRBV5-6 and J is TRBJ2-3; TRBD2 matches 7 bases. V lost 1 base, J lost 2 bases, and 7 bases stayed unmatched. The CDR3 is 16 amino acids. Looked up from germline, CDR1 is SGHDT and CDR2 is YYEEEE. This CDR3 is CASSLFRGGDTDTQYF. The CDR3 DNA follows: TGTGCCAGCAGCTTGTTTCGGGGAGGGGACACAGATACGCAGTATTTT.

This sequence joins TRBV5-6 and TRBJ1-1, with D unclear. This CDR3 region has 14 residues. Germline assignment: CDR1 SGHDT and CDR2 YYEEEE. V was cut by 0 bases and J by 1 base, with 7 bases left in between. CDR3 in DNA: TGTGCCAGCAGCTTGGACTCGGAGAACACTGAAGCTTTCTTT. Its translation: CASSLDSENTEAFF.

The chain uses TRBV7-9 and TRBJ1-5; possibly TRBD1 for D (6 bases). The V end lost 6 bases, the J end lost 8 bases, and 20 bases lay between the germline ends. The CDR3 sequence is 15 residues long. Germline lookup yields CDR1 SEHNR and CDR2 FQNEAQ (reference sequence). CDR3 protein: CASSHSGTGFKPQHF. The CDR3 DNA is TGTGCCAGCAGTCACTCGGGTACAGGGTTTAAGCCCCAGCATTTT.

The chain joins TRBV20-1 to TRBJ1-1; D is ambiguous. Trimming left V 6 bases short and J 8 bases short, with 13 bases between. The CDR3 has 11 amino acids. Germline CDR1 and CDR2: DFQATT and SNEGSKA (reference sequence). CDR3 nucleotide sequence: TGCAGTGCCAGGCGTACGGCCGAAGCTTTCTTT. Translating it yields CSARRTAEAFF.

The CDR3, as DNA: TGTGCCAGCAGCTCAAGCACAGGGGTTGGTGAAAAACTGTTTTTT. Protein product: CASSSSTGVGEKLFF. The rearrangement joins TRBV9 to TRBJ1-4; TRBD1 matches at 7 bases. V was clipped by 4 bases and J by 7 bases; unmatched bases: 10. CDR1 is SGDLS and CDR2 is YYNGEE in the germline V gene. This CDR3 has 15 residues.